This T cell receptor (beta chain) appears in the sequencing data of a study of cytomegalovirus exposure and HLA in healthy donors (dated by TCRdb to 2017 to 2019). Notes on the research overall: An earlier analysis of several hundred of the donors reported about 280 Gb of sequence data and 95 million to 140 million unique TCR beta sequences obtained from roughly 170 million T cells. Roughly 290 gigabases of sequencing data and around 80 million unique TCR sequences made up an early release that covered some 640 HLA-typed donors. The genetic ancestry cluster associated with self-reported Caucasian donors included roughly 84% of the roughly 400 genotyped donors. The study aimed to test whether cataloging public T cell receptors could reveal signatures of past pathogen exposure. The T cell repertoires of several hundred subjects were profiled by immunosequencing and related to cytomegalovirus serostatus. A separate validation cohort of about 110 different subjects was used in addition to the 666-subject first cohort. High-throughput TCR immunosequencing, statistical association of individual TCRs with disease status, and machine learning were combined to predict cytomegalovirus infection status. To study patterns of TCR occurrence, a later analysis re-analyzed previously published TCR beta repertoires from several hundred donors and added high-resolution HLA genotyping. The later analysis used no new phenotypic data to find candidate immune exposures, relying instead on TCR beta sequences and their occurrence across donors. An earlier analysis of fewer than 700 of the donors applied high-throughput TCR beta sequencing to assess whether each TCR beta V gene segment acted as functional or pseudogenic. Alongside the repertoire data, information on donor age, sex, ethnicity and CMV serostatus was compiled. In a later genetic analysis, genome-wide SNP genotypes for about 55% of the 666 donors were used, and that subset was treated as a discovery cohort. Every repertoire in the discovery cohort had been generated on one and the same sequencing platform. HLA typing covered class I and class II loci at four-digit resolution. The number of typed donors differed by locus: roughly 620-640 for A, B, C, DRB1 and DQB1; approximately 520 for DQA1; over 600 for DPA1; and 400 to 480 for DPB1. Because of strong linkage in the cohort, 5 or 6 DR-DQ haplotypes were treated as single units for association and clustering. Among some 400 genotyped donors of the cohort, an average of about 220,000 unique TCR beta nucleotide sequences was sequenced per donor, of which 15% to 20% were non-productive.

From cysteine to phenylalanine, the CDR3 is 15 amino acids long. The DNA shown is the 45-base CDR3, in frame from base 1. Unmatched junction bases come to 1, with V trimmed by 1 base and J by 3 bases. According to the germline V gene, CDR1 reads KGHSH and CDR2 reads LQKENI. The cohort consisted of some 670 healthy bone marrow donors. At the time of sampling, all cohort members were nominally healthy, though unrecorded immune exposures were likely present. The donor was CMV seronegative and belonged to the group of 320 or so seronegative cohort members. Every donor gave a peripheral blood sample, and the peripheral blood mononuclear cells from that sample were used for TCR beta sequencing. Genomic DNA extraction from the blood cell samples was performed with the Qiagen DNeasy Blood Extraction Kit. The library was obtained by the immunoSEQ multiplex PCR assay. For the multiplex PCR, a mixture combining 60 forward primers for TCR Vbeta segments and 13 reverse primers for TCR Jbeta segments was used. A multiplex PCR assay on genomic DNA amplified the CDR3 region of rearranged TCR beta genes. On the Illumina HiSeq System, the amplified TCR beta libraries were sequenced as 87-base-pair reads. The paper's data handling went like this. A later analysis tallied approximately 87 million unique TCR beta chains across the approximately 670 repertoires, and approximately 12 million of those chains were shared by two or more donors. A nearest-neighbor algorithm error-corrected the raw reads and collapsed the reads into unique sequences, merging closely related sequences to remove PCR and sequencing errors. Alignment of CDR3 sequences to IMGT reference sequences was used to assign V, D and J gene segments. For a sequence to be retained, a match of at least six nucleotides to both a V gene segment and a J gene segment was required. A rearrangement counted as productive if the CDR3 had no stop codons and remained in frame with V and J, and every other rearrangement counted as non-productive. Following IMGT convention, CDR3 was defined as the stretch from the second conserved V-encoded cysteine to the conserved J-encoded phenylalanine. In an earlier analysis of around 640 of the donors, sequences lacking an unambiguous match to a single V gene segment were excluded. In an earlier analysis of 450 to 700 of the donors, V segments were called functional above 56.7% productive rearrangements and were called segregating when the between-donor standard deviation exceeded 5%. A statistical classification framework was built for diagnosing cytomegalovirus status from the catalog of TCR beta chain sequences. In a later analysis, TCR nucleotide sequences were compared against IMGT/GENE-DB human TR gene sequences so that V and J genes could be assigned. A later analysis assigned CDR3 sequences and most-parsimonious VDJ recombination scenarios with the TCRdist pipeline. In a later analysis, each TCR beta chain was defined by its CDR3 amino acid sequence together with its V-gene family, and reads lacking a unique V-gene family were excluded. A later analysis removed 450 to 600 highly shared, low-generation-probability nucleotide sequences to deal with suspected cross-contamination and a sequencing artifact. For each public chain, a later analysis derived a clonal expansion index from normalized ranks of inferred template counts within each repertoire. In a later analysis, generation probabilities were computed with a VDJ recombination model fitted to out-of-frame rearrangements, and the resulting probabilities were checked against IGoR. Hypergeometric tests were used in a later analysis to score TCR-TCR, TCR-HLA and TCR-CMV co-occurrence, with a repertoire-size bias correction applied to the TCR pairs. A later analysis estimated false discovery rates by permuting HLA or CMV assignments 20 times. In a later analysis, co-occurring TCRs were grouped with DBSCAN, and TCRdist sequence similarity was added when clustering was performed within HLA-allele-positive subsets. Co-occurrence clustering excluded repertoires with fewer than 30,000 or more than 120,000 public chains, plus five with anomalous nucleotide sharing. As stored in TCRdb, this immuneACCESS dataset retains in-frame rearrangements with V and J assigned. A fraction of the clones does not appear; measured against another copy, unresolved V genes explain less than half of the discrepancy, and the remainder lacks a known reason. The V and J calls and clone size were taken over from that table, and D and trimming were inferred from the DNA. The sample's own table lists about 46,000 clones. Approximately 1% of the sample belongs to the ten largest clones.

Notes on this clone: Its recognized antigen is unknown. This sample includes further DNA sequences coding for the same CDR3.

Broad study findings and their caveats: A group of highly shared sequence variants was considered likely to be a technical artifact of the sequencing pipeline. Most TCR sequences were observed very rarely across donors, whereas some public TCRs were present in many individuals. Linkage disequilibrium might explain the correlated functional status among segregating V segments, but an unknown experimental factor could not be ruled out. At a false discovery rate of 0.05, a later analysis linked fewer than 20,000 TCR beta sequences to specific HLA alleles. Because HLA typing was unavailable for some donors at each locus, only the typed subset was used in association tests. The only immune exposure information available for the cohort was CMV serostatus. V-gene and J-gene trimming of TCR beta chains was associated with a missense DCLRE1C variant in a later genetic analysis, and the association was replicated in an independent cohort. A total of 164 TCR beta chains were listed by the study as associated with cytomegalovirus. Several of the top co-occurrence clusters appeared to be linked to parvovirus B19, influenza, CMV and Epstein-Barr virus, according to a later analysis. Because the 87-base-pair reads could not distinguish some IMGT-functional V segments, including TRBV6-2 and TRBV6-3, those segments were excluded. Three of the identified cytomegalovirus-associated TCR beta chains were confirmed in vitro to be specific for cytomegalovirus antigens. Broadly in line with IMGT annotations, most TCR beta V segments showed up in productive rearrangements about 90% or about 30% of the time in an earlier analysis of several hundred of the donors. A later analysis found that TCR association rates varied across HLA loci, with DRB1 alleles showing the most associated TCRs and HLA-C alleles the fewest. The classifier was reported to diagnose cytomegalovirus status with high specificity and sensitivity in both the original cohort and the validation cohort. This cohort had only TCR beta chains sequenced, and the lack of alpha or paired-chain data limited which features could be detected. According to a later genetic analysis, donors in an Asian-associated ancestry cluster had fewer N-insertions in productive TCRs than the approximately 710-donor mean. Assigning TCR associations to individual alleles was difficult when HLA alleles, especially DR and DQ, strongly co-occurred. In a later analysis, most CMV-associated TCR beta chains were found to appear HLA-restricted, with HLA associations seemingly driven largely by CMV exposure. The authors suggested that the approach could potentially be generalized to other disease states and immunological phenotypes. In a later analysis, HLA-associated TCR beta chains showed more clonal expansion and lower generation probabilities than non-associated chains that were equally common. The presence/absence analyses assumed that sequencing depth was roughly uniform across donors, and that assumption may not be true. About 17 rarely observed V segments, including chromosome 9 orphons, were excluded from the earlier analysis of approximately 500 of the donors because counts were too low. A further reported finding was that TCR beta sequences accurately predicted the HLA-A and HLA-B alleles for most subjects in the first cohort.

This clonotype originated in a woman in her thirties or forties in good health and CMV-seronegative. The specimen was PBMCs. The V and J segments used are TRBV18 and TRBJ2-1; the junction holds 9 bases that match TRBD2. The CDR3: CASSPLAGDYNEQFF. Read as DNA, the sequence is TGTGCCAGCTCACCACTAGCGGGAGACTACAATGAGCAGTTCTTC.